What follows are 17 T cell receptor beta chains derived from one specimen sequenced in a study of siplizumab effects on memory and regulatory T cells. The table came from immunoSEQ multiplex PCR; TCRdb's copy has only in-frame clones and leaves some out. The sample has tens of thousands of clones, 94% seen once. Sequences were obtained from non-Treg CD4+ T cells sorted from blood. All receptors come from a human donor in good health.

J is TRBJ2-7 and V is TRBV20-1; D is ambiguous. The CDR3 extends over 11 amino acids. Germline lookup yields CDR1 DFQATT and CDR2 SNEGSKA (reference sequence). Trimming shortened V by 2 bases and J by 3 bases, and 5 bases separated the two germline ends. The CDR3 sequence is CSARLGYEQYF. CDR3 DNA sequence: TGCAGTGCTAGATTGGGCTACGAGCAGTACTTC.

The chain employs TRBV28 and TRBJ1-4; unclear D gene. CDR1 MDHEN and CDR2 SYDVKM come from the germline V gene. V was shortened by 6 bases and J by 5 bases, with 13 bases between the two germline ends. The CDR3 loop spans 14 amino acids. CDR3 protein: CASRVQRNNEKLFF. The CDR3 nucleotides are TGTGCCAGCAGAGTACAGAGAAACAATGAAAAACTGTTTTTT.

CDR3 residues: CSVESNGVDYGYTF. DNA for the CDR3: TGCAGCGTTGAGAGCAACGGCGTAGACTATGGCTACACCTTC. The chain uses TRBV29-1 and TRBJ1-2; D is unresolved. The CDR3 sequence is 14 residues long. Deletions cut 3 bases from V and 3 bases from J, with 14 bases between. CDR1 is SQVTM, CDR2 ANQGSEA, per germline.

In its sample, this clone was seen once. V is TRBV30 and J is TRBJ2-5, with TRBD2 identical over 7 bases. CDR3 length equals 15 residues. Germline V lookup: CDR1 GTSNPN, CDR2 SVGIG (reference sequence). Trimming at V came to 0 bases and at J to 2 bases, leaving 6 bases not matched to a gene. In DNA form, the CDR3 reads TGTGCCTGGAGTGTCTGGTCTAGCGGACAAGAGACCCAGTACTTC. It translates to CAWSVWSSGQETQYF.

The CDR3 DNA sequence: TGTGCAAGTCGCTTAGGGCACTTCTATGGCTACACCTTC. Translated, it gives CASRLGHFYGYTF. This chain connects TRBV12-2 to TRBJ1-2. TRBV12-2 is shown as a pseudogene. The CDR3 contains 13 residues.

V gene TRBV6-6 combines with J gene TRBJ2-7; no reliable D call. The ends were cut back, 5 bases at V and 3 bases at J, with 8 bases in the middle. CDR1 and CDR2 from the germline V gene are MNHNY and SVGAGI (reference sequence). The CDR3 is 12 amino acids. The DNA of the CDR3 is TGTGCCAGCAGTCCGGGCCTCTACGAGCAGTACTTC. This codes for CASSPGLYEQYF.

DNA of the CDR3: TGCGCCAGCAGCTCGGACGGGGGGAACTATGGCTACACCTTC. This translates into CASSSDGGNYGYTF. This chain connects TRBV5-1 to TRBJ1-2, with D perhaps matching TRBD1 (5 bases). The CDR3 runs to 14 residues. Trimming left V 3 bases short and J 2 bases short, with 11 bases between. Germline V gene data show CDR1 as SGHRS and CDR2 as YFSETQ.

This chain connects TRBV19 to TRBJ1-4; TRBD1 agrees at 9 bases. The CDR3 has 15 amino acids. In germline, CDR1 is LNHDA, CDR2 SQIVND (reference sequence). The trim removed 7 bases at V and 11 bases at J, leaving 14 bases unmatched. This chain's CDR3 is CASNLIGTGQMKLFF. In DNA, the CDR3 is TGTGCCAGTAACCTGATCGGGACAGGGCAGATGAAACTGTTTTTT.

The V gene is TRBV19, the J gene TRBJ1-4; a weak D match, TRBD1 (5 bases). Germline V CDR1 and CDR2: LNHDA, SQIVND (reference sequence). Trimming shortened V by 4 bases and J by 13 bases, and 13 bases separated the two germline ends. The CDR3 loop spans 12 amino acids. CDR3 in DNA: TGTGCCAGTAGTACCCTCGGGACGGGACTGTTTTTT. Its protein product is CASSTLGTGLFF.

V gene TRBV10-3 combines with J gene TRBJ2-7; TRBD1 matches 9 bases. The ends lost 3 bases at V and 7 bases at J; junction bases unmatched: 7. CDR1 is ENHRY, CDR2 SYGVKD, per germline. The CDR3 is 14 residues long. CDR3 protein: CAISESGQGVEQYF. The CDR3 nucleotides are TGTGCCATCAGTGAATCGGGACAGGGCGTGGAGCAGTACTTC.

This chain joins TRBV5-5 and TRBJ2-7, with a possible D match to TRBD1 (5 bases). This CDR3 contains 15 residues. The germline V gene encodes CDR1 SGHKS and CDR2 YYEKEE (reference sequence). Between the trimmed V and J ends, which lost 0 bases and 6 bases, there was a span of 16 bases. The CDR3 bases are TGTGCCAGCAGCTTGGAGGGGTACCTACGGTTCGAGCAGTACTTC. This sequence encodes CASSLEGYLRFEQYF. The complete variable domain, with remaining parts taken from reference TRBV5-5 and TRBJ2-7, reads DAGVTQSPTHLIKTRGQQVTLRCSPISGHKSVSWYQQVLGQGPQFIFQYYEKEERGRGNFPDRFSARQFPNYSSELNVNALLLGDSALYLCASSLEGYLRFEQYFGPGTRLTVT.

The gene calls are TRBV5-1 and TRBJ1-1; 8 bases fit TRBD1. This CDR3 region has 14 residues. CDR1 is SGHRS and CDR2 is YFSETQ in the germline V gene. V dropped 4 bases and J dropped 2; count of bases not matched to a gene: 4. The CDR3 spells CASSQTGVNTEAFF. Written as DNA, the CDR3 is TGCGCCAGCAGCCAGACAGGGGTTAACACTGAAGCTTTCTTT. The full variable domain, with the rest looked up from reference TRBV5-1 and TRBJ1-1, is KAGVTQTPRYLIKTRGQQVTLSCSPISGHRSVSWYQQTPGQGLQFLFEYFSETQRNKGNFPGRFSGRQFSNSRSEMNVSTLELGDSALYLCASSQTGVNTEAFFGQGTRLTVV.

This chain links TRBV5-1 with TRBJ2-5, with D perhaps matching TRBD1 (5 bases). The CDR3 covers 14 residues. V lost 0 bases and J lost 2, with 8 bases in between. From germline, CDR1 is SGHRS and CDR2 YFSETQ. The CDR3 DNA sequence: TGCGCCAGCAGCTTGGGACAGCCACAAGAGACCCAGTACTTC. Translating it yields CASSLGQPQETQYF. The whole variable domain, filled in from reference TRBV5-1 and TRBJ2-5, reads KAGVTQTPRYLIKTRGQQVTLSCSPISGHRSVSWYQQTPGQGLQFLFEYFSETQRNKGNFPGRFSGRQFSNSRSEMNVSTLELGDSALYLCASSLGQPQETQYFGPGTRLLVL.

The chain joins TRBV19 to TRBJ1-5, with D tentatively TRBD1 (6 bases). Trimming shortened V by 3 bases and J by 7 bases, and 13 bases separated the two germline ends. This CDR3 spans 14 amino acids. Germline lookup yields CDR1 LNHDA and CDR2 SQIVND (reference sequence). The CDR3 region has the DNA TGTGCCAGTAGTATGGGGGCCAGAGGGCAGCCCCAGCATTTT. Translating gives CASSMGARGQPQHF.

This clone turned up a few times. The chain joins TRBV2 to TRBJ1-6; D is ambiguous. V dropped 4 bases and J dropped 10 bases, with 11 bases sitting between them. Germline CDR1 reads SNHLY; CDR2 reads FYNNEI. This CDR3 comprises 13 residues. The CDR3 DNA is TGTGCCAGCAGTGCCAGCCAAAGGTCACCCCTCCACTTT. Translating it yields CASSASQRSPLHF.

V gene TRBV28 combines with J gene TRBJ1-1, with 7 nucleotides matching TRBD1. Trimming at V came to 4 bases and at J to 1 base, leaving 3 bases not matched to a gene. The CDR3 loop spans 14 amino acids. Germline V gives CDR1 MDHEN, CDR2 SYDVKM. In nucleotides, the CDR3 is TGTGCCAGCAGTTCAGGGGGGGCGAACACTGAAGCTTTCTTT. Its translation is CASSSGGANTEAFF.

This clone has a single count. This chain uses TRBV7-3 with TRBJ1-6, with 7 bases aligning to TRBD1. Germline CDR1 is SGHTA and CDR2 is FQGTGA. Losses at the gene ends were 6 bases for V and 7 bases for J; bases not matched to a gene: 9. The CDR3 sequence is 15 residues long. This chain's CDR3 is CASRETTGDNSPLHF. DNA of the CDR3: TGTGCCAGCAGAGAGACAACAGGGGACAATTCACCCCTCCACTTT.